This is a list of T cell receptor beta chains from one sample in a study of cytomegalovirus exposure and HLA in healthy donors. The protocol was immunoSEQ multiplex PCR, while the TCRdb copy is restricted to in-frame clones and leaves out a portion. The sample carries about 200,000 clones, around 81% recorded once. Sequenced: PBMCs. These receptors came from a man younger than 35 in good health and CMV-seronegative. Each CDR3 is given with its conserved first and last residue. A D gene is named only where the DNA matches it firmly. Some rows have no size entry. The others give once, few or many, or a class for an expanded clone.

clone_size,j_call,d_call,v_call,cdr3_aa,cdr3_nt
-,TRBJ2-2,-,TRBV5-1,CASSPDIGAGTGELFF,TGCGCCAGCAGCCCTGACATAGGGGCGGGGACCGGGGAGCTGTTTTTT
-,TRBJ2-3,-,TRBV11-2,CASRDMRLPTDTQYF,TGTGCCAGCAGGGATATGCGGCTACCCACAGATACGCAGTATTTT
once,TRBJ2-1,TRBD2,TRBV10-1,CASSDPGLAGYNEQFF,TGCGCCAGCAGTGATCCCGGACTAGCGGGGTACAATGAGCAGTTCTTC
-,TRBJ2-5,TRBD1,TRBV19,CASSIGGTGQGVRETQYF,TGTGCCAGTAGTATAGGGGGAACGGGCCAGGGGGTGCGGGAGACCCAGTACTTC
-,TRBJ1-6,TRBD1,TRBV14,CASSLRTGYSYNSPLHF,TGTGCCAGCAGCCTCAGGACAGGATACTCCTATAATTCACCCCTCCACTTT
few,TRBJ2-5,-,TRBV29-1,CSVEDGGAPQETQYF,TGCAGCGTTGAAGATGGGGGGGCCCCACAAGAGACCCAGTACTTC
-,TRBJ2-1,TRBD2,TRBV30,CAWSQTSGNNEQFF,TGTGCCTGGAGCCAAACTAGCGGGAACAATGAGCAGTTCTTC
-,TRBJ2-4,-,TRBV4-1,CASSQGPRINIQYF,TGCGCCAGCAGCCAAGGGCCCAGAATAAACATTCAGTACTTC
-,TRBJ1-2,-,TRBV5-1,CASSLAFGGGNYGYTF,TGCGCCAGCAGCTTGGCTTTTGGGGGCGGCAACTATGGCTACACCTTC
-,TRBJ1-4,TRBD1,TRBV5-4,CASSVTGDATNEKLFF,TGTGCCAGCAGCGTGACAGGGGATGCAACTAATGAAAAACTGTTTTTT
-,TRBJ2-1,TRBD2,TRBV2,CASTGGAGVGNEQFF,TGTGCCAGCACCGGAGGAGCGGGAGTGGGGAATGAGCAGTTCTTC
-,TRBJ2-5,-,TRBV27,CASSYGETQYF,TGTGCCAGCAGTTACGGAGAGACCCAGTACTTC
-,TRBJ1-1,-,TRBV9,CASSVTSQGATEAFF,TGTGCCAGCAGCGTTACATCACAGGGCGCCACTGAAGCTTTCTTT
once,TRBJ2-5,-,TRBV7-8,CASSLGQLQETQYF,TGTGCCAGCAGCTTAGGACAACTCCAAGAGACCCAGTACTTC
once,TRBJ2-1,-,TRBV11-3,CASSLDRRGEQFF,TGTGCCAGCAGCTTAGATCGAAGGGGCGAGCAGTTCTTC
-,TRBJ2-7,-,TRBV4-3,CASSQDLGTYEQYF,TGCGCCAGCAGCCAAGATCTGGGCACCTACGAGCAGTACTTC
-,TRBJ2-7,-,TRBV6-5,CASMPPGTVKSEQYF,TGTGCCAGCATGCCGCCAGGTACTGTAAAGTCCGAGCAGTACTTC
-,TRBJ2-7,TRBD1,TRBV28,CASSGQAGSYEQYF,TGTGCCAGCAGTGGACAGGCGGGTTCCTACGAGCAGTACTTC
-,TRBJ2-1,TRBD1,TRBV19,CASSIWTGDSYNEQFF,TGTGCCAGTAGTATTTGGACAGGGGACTCCTACAATGAGCAGTTCTTC
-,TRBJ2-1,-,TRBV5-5,CASSLAGSNEQFF,TGTGCCAGCAGCTTGGCAGGGTCCAATGAGCAGTTCTTC
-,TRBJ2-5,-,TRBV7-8,CASSFTPAGHQETQYF,TGTGCCAGCAGCTTCACCCCCGCGGGACACCAAGAGACCCAGTACTTC
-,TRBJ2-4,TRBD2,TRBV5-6,CASSWVGLAGGGAKNIQYF,TGTGCCAGCAGCTGGGTCGGGCTAGCGGGGGGAGGTGCCAAAAACATTCAGTACTTC
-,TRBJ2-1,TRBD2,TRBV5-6,CASSLVAGVAREQFF,TGTGCCAGCAGCTTAGTAGCGGGGGTGGCCCGGGAGCAGTTCTTC
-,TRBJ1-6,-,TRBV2,CASSSTTGYNSPLHF,TGTGCCAGCAGCTCTACGACCGGGTATAATTCACCCCTCCACTTT
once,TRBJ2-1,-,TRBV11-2,CASSPDRSSYNEQFF,TGTGCCAGCAGCCCCGACAGGAGCTCCTACAATGAGCAGTTCTTC
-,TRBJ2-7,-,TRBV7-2,CASSPNSGTTYEQYF,TGTGCCAGCAGCCCTAATAGCGGAACTACCTACGAGCAGTACTTC
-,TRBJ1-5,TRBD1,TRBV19,CASSIGRDRGGYSNQPQHF,TGTGCCAGTAGTATAGGGAGGGACAGAGGAGGATATAGCAATCAGCCCCAGCATTTT
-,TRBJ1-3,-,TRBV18,CASSPPLRKLLSENTIYF,TGTGCCAGCTCACCACCCCTACGAAAACTGCTCTCTGAAAACACCATATATTTT
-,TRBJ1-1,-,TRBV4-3,CASSQDSTGTEAFF,TGCGCCAGCAGCCAAGACTCAACCGGCACTGAAGCTTTCTTT
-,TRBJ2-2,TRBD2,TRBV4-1,CASSLTGLAGGTGELFF,TGCGCCAGCAGCCTAACCGGACTAGCGGGAGGAACCGGGGAGCTGTTTTTT
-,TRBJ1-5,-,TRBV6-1,CASSELAGAGQPQHF,TGTGCCAGCAGTGAATTAGCGGGCGCGGGTCAGCCCCAGCATTTT
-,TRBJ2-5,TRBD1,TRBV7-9,CASSPSTGPNQETQYF,TGTGCCAGCAGCCCCTCGACAGGGCCGAATCAAGAGACCCAGTACTTC
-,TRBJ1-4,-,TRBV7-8,CASSLGGGRTAGEKLFF,TGTGCCAGCAGCTTAGGGGGGGGTAGGACAGCCGGTGAAAAACTGTTTTTT
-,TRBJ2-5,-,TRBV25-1,CASSEGRDGETQYF,TGTGCCAGCAGTGAGGGCAGGGATGGAGAGACCCAGTACTTC
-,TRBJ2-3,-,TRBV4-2,CASSPLARGDTQYF,TGTGCCAGCAGCCCGCTAGCGAGAGGGGATACGCAGTATTTT
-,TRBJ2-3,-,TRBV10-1,CASSTGTSTDTQYF,TGCGCCAGCAGTACGGGAACTAGCACAGATACGCAGTATTTT
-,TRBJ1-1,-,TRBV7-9,CASSLQGNTEAFF,TGTGCCAGCAGCCTACAGGGTAACACTGAAGCTTTCTTT
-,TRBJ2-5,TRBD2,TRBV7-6,CASSFEGTSQETQYF,TGTGCCAGCAGCTTTGAAGGGACTAGCCAAGAGACCCAGTACTTC
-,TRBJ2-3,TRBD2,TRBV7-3,CASSSGLAGDWMSTDTQYF,TGTGCCAGCAGCTCGGGACTAGCGGGAGATTGGATGAGCACAGATACGCAGTATTTT
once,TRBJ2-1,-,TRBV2,CASSESTAEQFF,TGTGCCAGCAGTGAATCGACAGCCGAGCAGTTCTTC
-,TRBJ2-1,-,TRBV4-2,CASSPEGGSYNEQFF,TGTGCCAGCAGCCCGGAAGGGGGCTCCTACAATGAGCAGTTCTTC
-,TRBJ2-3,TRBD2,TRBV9,CASSVTASGIATQYF,TGTGCCAGCAGCGTAACGGCTAGCGGGATTGCTACGCAGTATTTT
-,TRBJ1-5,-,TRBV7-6,CASSSGHSNQPQHF,TGTGCCAGCAGCTCGGGACATAGCAATCAGCCCCAGCATTTT
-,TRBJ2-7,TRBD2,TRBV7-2,CASSSVAGGPYEQYF,TGTGCCAGCAGCTCCGTAGCGGGGGGTCCCTACGAGCAGTACTTC
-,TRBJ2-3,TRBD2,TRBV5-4,CASSLPSGGTDTQYF,TGTGCCAGCAGCTTGCCTAGCGGAGGCACAGATACGCAGTATTTT
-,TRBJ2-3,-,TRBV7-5,CARSGSSGRGTDTQYF,TGTGCCAGAAGCGGTAGTAGCGGGAGAGGAACAGATACGCAGTATTTT
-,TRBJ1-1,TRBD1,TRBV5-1,CASSRRQGAFMNTEAFF,TGCGCCAGCAGCAGACGACAGGGGGCCTTCATGAACACTGAAGCTTTCTTT
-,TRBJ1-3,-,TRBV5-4,CASSRSSGNTIYF,TGTGCCAGCAGTCGTAGCTCTGGAAACACCATATATTTT
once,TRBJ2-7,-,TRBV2,CASLLAPSYEQYF,TGTGCCAGCTTACTAGCCCCCTCTTACGAGCAGTACTTC
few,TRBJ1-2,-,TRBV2,CATPRVQSRSNYGYTF,TGTGCCACCCCGAGGGTACAGTCTAGATCTAACTATGGCTACACCTTC
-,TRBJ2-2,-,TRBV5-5,CASSLGGNVAGELFF,TGTGCCAGCAGCTTGGGCGGGAACGTCGCCGGGGAGCTGTTTTTT